This T cell receptor (beta chain) appears in the sequencing data of a study of T cell responses to AZD1222 COVID-19 vaccine. Sequencing used immunoSEQ multiplex PCR; TCRdb keeps in-frame clones, though not all of them. In the table there are some 180,000 clones, roughly nine tenths of which are singletons. Study results and limitations: CD4 TCRs covered the whole spike, strongest at regions 160-218 and 743-854. Sampling that yielded the repertoires occurred only after the peak T cell response. Two AZD1222 administrations were followed by greater Spike-specific TCR breadth and depth.

The V gene's germline CDR1 is SGDLS and CDR2 YYNGEE. CDR3 length: 14 residues. J gave up 5 bases and V 4 bases, and 2 bases lay outside the gene matches. Regarding this clone: Its antigen is undetermined.

This clonotype originated in an adult who received the MenACWY meningococcal vaccine as a control. Source: peripheral blood, taken 28 days after the second dose of the MenACWY control vaccine. The chain links TRBV9 to TRBJ2-3; 12 nucleotides agree with TRBD2. In nucleotides, the CDR3 is TGTGCCAGCAGCATGGGACTAGCGGGAGATACGCAGTATTTT. Translated, it gives CASSMGLAGDTQYF.